This T cell receptor (beta chain) was recovered during a study of T-cell memory formation after mild COVID-19. The V gene end was trimmed by 4 bases and the J gene end by 5 bases; junction bases not matched to a gene: 3. The germline V gene encodes CDR1 SGHVS and CDR2 FNYEAQ. The CDR3 length is 15 residues. In its sample, this clonotype was seen many times. One entry per CDR3 protein, called by TCRdb with MiXCR from the 5' RACE reads. The sample carries fewer than 350,000 distinct CDR3 sequences, 15% to 20% recorded once. This rearrangement joins TRBV7-6 to TRBJ2-3; 13 bases are a match to TRBD2. This sequence originates from a man in his late teens or twenties who had mild COVID-19 (a few samples of this study predate the infection). Cell type and time point are not known. The specimen sequenced was PBMCs or a T cell subset sorted from them (not recorded which). The CDR3: CASSSWTSGGDTQYF. CDR3 in DNA: TGTGCCAGCAGCTCCTGGACTAGCGGGGGAGATACGCAGTATTTT.